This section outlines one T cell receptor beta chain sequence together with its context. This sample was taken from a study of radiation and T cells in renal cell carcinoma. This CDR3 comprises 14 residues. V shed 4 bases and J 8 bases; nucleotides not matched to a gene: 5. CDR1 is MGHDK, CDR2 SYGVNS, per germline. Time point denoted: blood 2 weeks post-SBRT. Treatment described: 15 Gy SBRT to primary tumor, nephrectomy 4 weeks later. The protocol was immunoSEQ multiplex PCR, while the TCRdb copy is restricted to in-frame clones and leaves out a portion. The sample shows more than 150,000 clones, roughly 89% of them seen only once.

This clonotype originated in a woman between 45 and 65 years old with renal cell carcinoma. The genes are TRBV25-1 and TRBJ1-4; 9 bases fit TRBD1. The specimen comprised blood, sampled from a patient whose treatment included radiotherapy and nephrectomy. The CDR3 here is CASSARDRDEKLFF. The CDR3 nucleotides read TGTGCCAGCAGTGCCCGGGACAGGGACGAAAAACTGTTTTTT.